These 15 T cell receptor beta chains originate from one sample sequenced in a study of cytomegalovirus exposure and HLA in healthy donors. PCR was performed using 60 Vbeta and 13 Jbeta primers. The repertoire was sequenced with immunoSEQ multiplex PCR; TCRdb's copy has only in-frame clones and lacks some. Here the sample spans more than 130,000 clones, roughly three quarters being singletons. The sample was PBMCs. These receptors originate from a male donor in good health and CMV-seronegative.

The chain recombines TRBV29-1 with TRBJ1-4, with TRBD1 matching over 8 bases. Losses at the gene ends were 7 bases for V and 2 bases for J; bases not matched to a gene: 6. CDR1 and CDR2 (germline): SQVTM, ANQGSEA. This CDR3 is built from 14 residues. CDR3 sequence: CSAAPGGTNEKLFF. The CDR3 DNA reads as TGCAGCGCTGCCCCAGGGGGCACTAATGAAAAACTGTTTTTT.

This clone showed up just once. The CDR3 loop is CASGQREQFF. CDR3 in DNA: TGTGCCAGCGGCCAGAGGGAGCAGTTCTTC. V is TRBV6-6 and J is TRBJ2-1, with D unresolved. Trimming removed 8 bases at V and 10 bases at J, with 9 bases between. The CDR3 length is 10 residues. Germline V CDR1 and CDR2: MNHNY, SVGAGI (reference sequence).

This chain's CDR3 is CASSPGGLNYGYTF. As DNA, the CDR3 is TGCGCCAGCAGTCCCGGGGGGCTAAACTATGGCTACACCTTC. The chain recombines TRBV5-1 with TRBJ1-2, with D perhaps TRBD1 (6 bases). Germline values: CDR1 SGHRS, CDR2 YFSETQ. CDR3 length equals 14 residues. V was trimmed by 5 bases and J by 2 bases, leaving 13 bases between them.

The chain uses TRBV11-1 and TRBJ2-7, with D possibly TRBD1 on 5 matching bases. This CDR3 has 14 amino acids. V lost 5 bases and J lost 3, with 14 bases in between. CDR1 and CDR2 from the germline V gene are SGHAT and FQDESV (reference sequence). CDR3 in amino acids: CASSQVQGYYEQYF. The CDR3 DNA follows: TGTGCCAGCAGCCAGGTCCAGGGTTACTACGAGCAGTACTTC.

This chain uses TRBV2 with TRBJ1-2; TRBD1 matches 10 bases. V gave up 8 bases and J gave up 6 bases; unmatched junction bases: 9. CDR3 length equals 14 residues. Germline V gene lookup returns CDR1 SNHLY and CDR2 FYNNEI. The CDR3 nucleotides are TGTGCCAGCCGCATAAGGGGGACAGGGGATGGCTACACCTTC. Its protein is CASRIRGTGDGYTF.

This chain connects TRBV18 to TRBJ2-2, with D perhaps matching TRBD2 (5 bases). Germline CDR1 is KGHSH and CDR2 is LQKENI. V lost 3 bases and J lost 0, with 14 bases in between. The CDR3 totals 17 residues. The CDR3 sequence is CASSPAGRVTNTGELFF. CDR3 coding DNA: TGTGCCAGCTCACCGGCGGGCAGAGTCACGAACACCGGGGAGCTGTTTTTT.

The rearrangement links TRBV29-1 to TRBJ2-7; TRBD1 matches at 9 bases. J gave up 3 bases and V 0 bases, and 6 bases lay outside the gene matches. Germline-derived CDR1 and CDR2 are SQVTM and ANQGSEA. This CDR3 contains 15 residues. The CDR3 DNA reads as TGCAGCGTTGAAGATCCGGACAGGGGAGGCTACGAGCAGTACTTC. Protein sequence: CSVEDPDRGGYEQYF.

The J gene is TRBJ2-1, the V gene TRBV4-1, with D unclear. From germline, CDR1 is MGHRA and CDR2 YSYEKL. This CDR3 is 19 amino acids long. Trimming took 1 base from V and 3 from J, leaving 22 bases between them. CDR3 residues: CASSQGVSSSIAIYNEQFF. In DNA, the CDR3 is TGCGCCAGCAGCCAAGGAGTTTCGTCTTCTATAGCCATCTACAATGAGCAGTTCTTC.

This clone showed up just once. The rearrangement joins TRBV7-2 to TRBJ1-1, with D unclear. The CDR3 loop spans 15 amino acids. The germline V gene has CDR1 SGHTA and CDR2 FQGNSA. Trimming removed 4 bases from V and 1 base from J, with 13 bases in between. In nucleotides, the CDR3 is TGTGCCAGCAGCTCTATAATTGTGAGGAACACTGAAGCTTTCTTT. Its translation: CASSSIIVRNTEAFF. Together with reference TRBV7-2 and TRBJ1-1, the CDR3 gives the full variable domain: GAGVSQSPSNKVTEKGKDVELRCDPISGHTALYWYRQSLGQGLEFLIYFQGNSAPDKSGLPSDRFSAERTGGSVSTLTIQRTQQEDSAVYLCASSSIIVRNTEAFFGQGTRLTVV.

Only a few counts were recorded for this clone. CDR3 bases: TGTGCCACCAGCAGACTCTCACGGGGGGGGGCCTATGGCTACACCTTC. Its protein is CATSRLSRGGAYGYTF. This chain links TRBV15 with TRBJ1-2; tentative D call: TRBD1 (6 bases). Germline CDR1 reads LNHNV; CDR2 reads YYDKDF (reference sequence). The CDR3 has 16 residues. Between the trimmed V and J ends, which lost 2 bases and 4 bases, there was a span of 17 bases.

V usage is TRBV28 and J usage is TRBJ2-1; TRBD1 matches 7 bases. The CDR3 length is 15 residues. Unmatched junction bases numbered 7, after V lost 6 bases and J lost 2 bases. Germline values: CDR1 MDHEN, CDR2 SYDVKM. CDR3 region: CASRIGTAPYNEQFF. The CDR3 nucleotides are TGTGCCAGCAGGATCGGGACAGCCCCCTACAATGAGCAGTTCTTC.

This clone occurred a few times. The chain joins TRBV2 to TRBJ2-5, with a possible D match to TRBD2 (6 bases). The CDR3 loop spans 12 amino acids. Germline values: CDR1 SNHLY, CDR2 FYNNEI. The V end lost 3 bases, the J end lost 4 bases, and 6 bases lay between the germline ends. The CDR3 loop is CASSEGGETQYF. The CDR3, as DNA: TGTGCCAGCAGTGAGGGGGGAGAGACCCAGTACTTC.

The CDR3 sequence is CASSFTGRRGYTF. CDR3 nucleotide sequence: TGTGCCAGCAGCTTCACAGGGCGCCGTGGCTACACCTTC. This rearrangement joins TRBV5-6 to TRBJ1-2, with D possibly being TRBD1 (6 bases). Trimming cost V 2 bases and J 7 bases, with 12 bases left between them. This CDR3 contains 13 residues. Looked up from germline, CDR1 is SGHDT and CDR2 is YYEEEE.

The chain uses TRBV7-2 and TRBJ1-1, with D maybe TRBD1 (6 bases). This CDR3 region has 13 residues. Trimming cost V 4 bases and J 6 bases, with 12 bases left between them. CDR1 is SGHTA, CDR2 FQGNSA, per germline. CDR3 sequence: CASSSQQGSEAFF. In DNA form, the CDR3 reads TGTGCCAGCAGCTCGCAACAGGGCTCTGAAGCTTTCTTT.

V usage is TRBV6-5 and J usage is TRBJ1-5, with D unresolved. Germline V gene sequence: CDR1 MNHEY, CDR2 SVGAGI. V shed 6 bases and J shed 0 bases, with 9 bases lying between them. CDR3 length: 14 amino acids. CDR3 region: CASSPSNSNQPQHF. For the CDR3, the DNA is TGTGCCAGCAGCCCTAGTAATAGCAATCAGCCCCAGCATTTT.